Below, 6 T cell receptor beta chains from the same sample are listed, as sequenced in a study of memory CD4+ T cells and cytomegalovirus serostatus. Single viable CD3+CD4+CD8-CD45RO+ cells were sorted as the memory CD4+ T cells. Produced via immunoSEQ multiplex PCR; TCRdb's table is partial and in-frame only. The sample lists 80,000 or so clones; approximately 78% were seen once. The sample comprised memory CD4+ T cells from blood. The receptor source for this set is an adult in good health and CMV-seropositive.

This clone was seen a handful of times. The rearrangement joins TRBV7-2 to TRBJ2-7, with 14 bases lining up with TRBD2. This CDR3 is built from 18 residues. The germline V gene encodes CDR1 SGHTA and CDR2 FQGNSA. V trimming: 5 bases; J trimming: 5 bases; junction bases outside the gene matches: 14. The CDR3 sequence is CASSRPTSGGGTSHEQYF. The CDR3 DNA reads as TGTGCCAGCAGCCGGCCGACTAGCGGGGGGGGTACTTCCCACGAGCAGTACTTC.

The rearrangement links TRBV28 to TRBJ2-2; tentative D call: TRBD2 (5 bases). The V end was cut by 5 bases, the J end by 7 bases, with 14 bases between. The CDR3 is 14 amino acids. The germline V gene has CDR1 MDHEN and CDR2 SYDVKM. Here the CDR3 reads CASSPGSRIGELFF. The CDR3 region has the DNA TGTGCCAGCAGTCCTGGGAGTAGGATCGGGGAGCTGTTTTTT.

The genes are TRBV30 and TRBJ1-6; D remains ambiguous. V dropped 0 bases and J dropped 7 bases, with 7 bases sitting between them. The germline V gene has CDR1 GTSNPN and CDR2 SVGIG (reference sequence). The CDR3 is 13 amino acids. CDR3 loop: CAWSVLWNSPLHF. In DNA, the CDR3 is TGTGCCTGGAGTGTCCTTTGGAATTCACCCCTCCACTTT. Together with reference TRBV30 and TRBJ1-6, the CDR3 gives the full variable domain: SQTIHQWPATLVQPVGSPLSLECTVEGTSNPNLYWYRQAAGRGLQLLFYSVGIGQISSEVPQNLSASRPQDRQFILSSKKLLLSDSGFYLCAWSVLWNSPLHFGNGTRLTVT.

The J gene is TRBJ2-5, the V gene TRBV10-2; tentative D call: TRBD2 (5 bases). Germline CDR1 WSHSY, CDR2 SAAADI. Between the trimmed V and J ends, which lost 3 bases and 6 bases, there was a span of 14 bases. This CDR3 contains 14 residues. In nucleotides, the CDR3 is TGCGCCAGCAGTGACAGGCGGTTCGGGAAGACCCAGTACTTC. Translated: CASSDRRFGKTQYF.

This clone was seen a single time. V gene TRBV5-8 combines with J gene TRBJ1-4; unclear D gene. Germline loops: CDR1 SGHTS, CDR2 YDEGEE. V dropped 0 bases and J dropped 0 bases, with 6 bases sitting between them. The CDR3 consists of 15 residues. Written as DNA, the CDR3 is TGTGCCAGCAGCTTGGGAGCCTCAACTAATGAAAAACTGTTTTTT. Translated, it gives CASSLGASTNEKLFF.

This clone appeared a few times. The V and J genes are TRBV10-2 and TRBJ1-1; D unclear. V was cut by 5 bases and J by 3 bases, with 16 bases left in between. Germline V gene lookup returns CDR1 WSHSY and CDR2 SAAADI. There are 15 residues in the CDR3. CDR3 region: CASSLKNMGDTEAFF. As DNA, the CDR3 is TGCGCCAGCAGTCTTAAGAACATGGGAGACACTGAAGCTTTCTTT.